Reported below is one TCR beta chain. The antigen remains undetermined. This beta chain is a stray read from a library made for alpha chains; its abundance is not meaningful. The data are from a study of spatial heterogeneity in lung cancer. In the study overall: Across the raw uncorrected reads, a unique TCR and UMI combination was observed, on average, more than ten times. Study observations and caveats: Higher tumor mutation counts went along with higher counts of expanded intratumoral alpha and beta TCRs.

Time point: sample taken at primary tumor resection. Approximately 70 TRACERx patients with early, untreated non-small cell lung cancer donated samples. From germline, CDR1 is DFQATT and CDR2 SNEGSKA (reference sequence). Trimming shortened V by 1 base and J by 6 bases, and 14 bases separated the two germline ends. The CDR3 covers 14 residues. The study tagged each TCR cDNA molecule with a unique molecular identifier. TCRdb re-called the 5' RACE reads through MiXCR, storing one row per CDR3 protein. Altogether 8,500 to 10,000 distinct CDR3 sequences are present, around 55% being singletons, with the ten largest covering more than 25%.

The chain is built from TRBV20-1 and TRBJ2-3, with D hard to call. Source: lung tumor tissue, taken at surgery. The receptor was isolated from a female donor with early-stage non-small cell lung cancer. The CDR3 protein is CSARVEFLSDTQYF. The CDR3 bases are TGCAGTGCTAGAGTAGAGTTCCTTTCGGATACGCAGTATTTT.